This T cell receptor (beta chain) derives from a study of cytomegalovirus exposure and HLA in healthy donors. Findings of the study overall: There were some public TCRs occurring in many donors, but most TCR sequences were rare. TCR clusters originating in the first cohort tended to co-occur in the 110 or so validation repertoires, according to a later analysis. According to reports, the classifier identified cytomegalovirus status with high specificity and sensitivity.

In germline, CDR1 is SGDLS, CDR2 YYNGEE. CDR3 length: 16 residues. J gave up 4 bases and V 0 bases, and 7 bases lay outside the gene matches. The table came from immunoSEQ multiplex PCR; TCRdb's copy has only in-frame clones and leaves some out. This table has 150,000 to 200,000 clones, around 86% appearing once. In the case of this clone: Its antigen is not known.

The donors were part of the roughly 110-subject validation cohort, which stood apart from the roughly 670-subject first cohort. The chain combines TRBV9 with TRBJ2-3; 8 bases agree with TRBD1. The sequenced material came from PBMCs. The sequence came from a young man in good health and CMV-seropositive. The CDR3 region has the DNA TGTGCCAGCAGCGTAGTGTCAGGGGGCATCGCAGATACGCAGTATTTT. This codes for CASSVVSGGIADTQYF.